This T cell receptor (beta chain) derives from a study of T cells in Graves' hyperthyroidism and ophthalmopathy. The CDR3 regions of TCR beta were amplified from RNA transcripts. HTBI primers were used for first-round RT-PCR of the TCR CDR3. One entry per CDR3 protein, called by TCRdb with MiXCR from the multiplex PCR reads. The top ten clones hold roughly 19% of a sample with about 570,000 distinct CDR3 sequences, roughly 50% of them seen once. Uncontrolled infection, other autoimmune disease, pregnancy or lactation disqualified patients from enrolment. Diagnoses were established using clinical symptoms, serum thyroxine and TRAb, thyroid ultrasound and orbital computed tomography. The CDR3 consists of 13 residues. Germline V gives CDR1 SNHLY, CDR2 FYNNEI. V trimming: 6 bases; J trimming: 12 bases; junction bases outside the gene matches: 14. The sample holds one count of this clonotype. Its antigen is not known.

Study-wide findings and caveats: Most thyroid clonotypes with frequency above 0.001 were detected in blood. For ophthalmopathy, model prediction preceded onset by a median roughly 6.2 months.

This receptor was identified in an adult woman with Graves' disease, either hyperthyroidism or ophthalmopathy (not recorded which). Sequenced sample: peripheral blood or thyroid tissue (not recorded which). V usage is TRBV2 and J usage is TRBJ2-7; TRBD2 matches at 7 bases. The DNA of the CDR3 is TGTGCCAGCAGGGCAGGTTGGCGGGAGCCGCGGTACTTC. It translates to CASRAGWREPRYF.